The TCR beta chain described here comes from a study of OX40 agonist ivuxolimab in advanced cancers. Study-wide background: With ivuxolimab, an agonistic anti-OX40 (CD134) antibody, patients were treated. Cohort: 80% to 85% men, mean age about 60, aged roughly 20 to 79. Study-wide points: At 0.1 to 3.0 mg/kg and by week 6, clonal expansion occurred in CD4+ and CD8+ blood T cells.

This clone is termed medium-sized. Its antigen is unknown. Method: immunoSEQ multiplex PCR; TCRdb's copy keeps in-frame clones and lacks some. The sample holds about 69,000 clones, around 90% seen once. The cohort excluded patients with autoimmune disease history or systemic immunosuppression. This specimen was CD4+ or CD8+ T cells sorted from blood, taken in a trial of the OX40 agonist ivuxolimab. The sequence was obtained from an adult with an advanced solid tumor such as melanoma, head and neck, liver or kidney cancer.

CDR3 amino acids: CAWSPQGHQPQHF. The CDR3, as DNA: TGTGCCTGGAGCCCCCAGGGGCATCAGCCCCAGCATTTT. The rearrangement uses TRBV30 and TRBJ1-5; possibly TRBD1 for D (6 bases). Per the germline V gene, CDR1 is GTSNPN and CDR2 is SVGIG (reference sequence). This CDR3 comprises 13 residues. Trimming stripped 3 bases from V and 5 bases from J, with 11 bases between. Full variable domain (missing parts from reference TRBV30 and TRBJ1-5): SQTIHQWPATLVQPVGSPLSLECTVEGTSNPNLYWYRQAAGRGLQLLFYSVGIGQISSEVPQNLSASRPQDRQFILSSKKLLLSDSGFYLCAWSPQGHQPQHFGDGTRLSIL.